This T cell receptor (beta chain) was obtained from a study of blood T cell repertoires in COVID-19. Study background: PBMCs, B-cell-depleted T cells, or T cells were the source of the cDNA or gDNA that made up the material.

Each participant's cohort was designated according to participant-reported clinical history. The CDR3 totals 12 residues. Trimming took off 4 bases at V and 7 bases at J, with 11 bases between the two ends. The germline V gene encodes CDR1 SGDLS and CDR2 YYNGEE. In the authors' methods: Counts of nucleated cells, estimated from reference gene primer amplification, were obtained. Some clones are missing from TCRdb's copy, which holds only in-frame ones; the method was immunoSEQ multiplex PCR. The V and J calls and clone size were taken over from that table, and D and trimming were inferred from the DNA. The repertoire includes roughly 250,000 clones, approximately 91% of them detected once, and 2% to 2.5% sits in the top ten.

Sample: PBMCs or T cells enriched from blood (not recorded which). The receptor was isolated from a woman aged 40 to 50 with acute COVID-19. This chain uses TRBV9 with TRBJ1-1; no clear D gene. The CDR3 loop reads CASSPSGLEAFF. The DNA of the CDR3 is TGTGCCAGCAGCCCCAGTGGTCTTGAAGCTTTCTTT.